Described below is a single T cell receptor (beta chain) sequence and its context. Its antigen is unidentified. The time point: persistent/refractory GD, antithyroid drugs over 5 years with positive TRAb. From PBMCs, RNA was extracted and then used to make the TCR library. Guidelines of the American Thyroid Association were used to diagnose Graves' disease. In germline, CDR1 is SQVTM, CDR2 ANQGSEA. J lost 5 bases, V lost 4 bases, and 8 bases had no gene match. CDR3 length: 14 residues. This sample is part of a study of regulatory T cells in long-lasting Graves disease. Broader study findings: Thyroid tissue was not sampled; only peripheral blood was. The small sample size may have reduced accuracy.

Through Arm-PCR of CDR3 regions and iRepertoire HTBI primers, TCR beta libraries were built. Each CDR3 protein is one row after TCRdb ran MiXCR on the multiplex PCR reads. The repertoire consists of 350,000 to 500,000 distinct CDR3 sequences, with roughly 23% occurring once and the leading ten covering roughly an eighth. This chain connects TRBV29-1 to TRBJ1-2, with 9 bases lining up with TRBD1. The material was peripheral blood mononuclear cells (PBMCs), obtained when the disease was refractory, from a patient treated with antithyroid drugs. This sequence was found in a female donor with Graves disease. CDR3 loop: CSVGVDRGEYGYTF. The CDR3 nucleotides are TGCAGCGTTGGGGTCGACAGGGGGGAGTATGGCTACACCTTC.